A single sample is the source of the 17 T cell receptor beta chains below, sequenced in a study of CD8+CD57+ T cells in acquired aplastic anemia. Profiling that covered TCR beta VDJ and CDR3 relied on genomic DNA as its template. TCRdb ran MiXCR on the reads and lists one entry per CDR3 protein. The sample has 150,000 or so distinct CDR3 sequences, 52% seen once. CD8+CD57+ cell expansion had been shown by flow cytometry in patients chosen for sequencing. Sequencing was performed on sorted CD4+, CD8+, or CD8+CD57+ T cells (not recorded which) from PBMCs. These receptors were collected from a human donor with aplastic anemia.

This rearrangement joins TRBV2 to TRBJ2-7; D is perhaps TRBD1 or TRBD2 (5 bases each). Germline CDR1 reads SNHLY; CDR2 reads FYNNEI. The CDR3 has 13 amino acids. The V end was cut by 2 bases, the J end by 2 bases, with 7 bases between. The CDR3 DNA reads TGTGCCAGCAGTGAAAGAGGGGCCTACGAGCAGTACTTC. It translates to CASSERGAYEQYF.

This clonotype was seen many times. The chain is built from TRBV7-8 and TRBJ1-5, with D perhaps TRBD1 (6 bases). In germline, CDR1 is SGHVS, CDR2 FQNEAQ. V lost 5 bases and J 3 bases, leaving 11 bases between the germline ends. The CDR3 covers 14 residues. The DNA for the CDR3 is TGTGCCAGCAGCCAAACAGGGAACAATCAGCCCCAGCATTTT. The encoded protein is CASSQTGNNQPQHF.

This clonotype was picked up many times. The chain links TRBV12-3 or TRBV12-4 to TRBJ1-1; a weak D match, TRBD1 (5 bases). The CDR3 runs to 12 residues. The germline V and J ends were trimmed by 5 bases and 7 bases, with 11 bases remaining between them. Written as DNA, the CDR3 is TGTGCCAGCAGTGGGGGGGGGGTTGAAGCTTTCTTT. Translated: CASSGGGVEAFF.

The chain couples TRBV7-2 to TRBJ1-4, with D unclear. The CDR3 is made up of 11 amino acids. Trimming removed 1 base from V and 6 bases from J, with 0 bases in between. Germline V gives CDR1 SGHTA, CDR2 FQGNSA. The CDR3 sequence is CASSLDEKLFF. CDR3 DNA sequence: TGTGCCAGCAGCTTAGATGAAAAACTGTTTTTT.

This clonotype was counted at least ten times. The rearrangement joins TRBV3-1 to TRBJ2-7, with no clear D. V was cut by 1 base and J by 3 bases, with 7 bases left in between. Germline CDR1 and CDR2: LGHDT and YNNKEL (reference sequence). The CDR3 extends over 13 amino acids. CDR3 bases: TGTGCCAGCAGCCAAGTCGGCAGCTACGAGCAGTACTTC. Translation: CASSQVGSYEQYF.

This rearrangement joins TRBV10-3 to TRBJ2-1, with 9 nucleotides matching TRBD2. The CDR3 has 17 amino acids. CDR1 is ENHRY, CDR2 SYGVKD, per germline. Losses at the gene ends were 2 bases for V and 7 bases for J; bases not matched to a gene: 12. The CDR3: CAISERGSGRMSNEQFF. In DNA, the CDR3 is TGTGCCATCAGTGAGAGAGGTAGCGGGAGAATGTCGAATGAGCAGTTCTTC.

V is TRBV20-1 and J is TRBJ2-3; 12 bases are shared with TRBD2. The CDR3 runs to 14 residues. The J segment lost 4 bases and the V segment lost 6 bases, leaving 5 bases of the junction unmatched. Germline CDR1 DFQATT, CDR2 SNEGSKA (reference sequence). CDR3 coding DNA: TGCAGTGCCATACTAGCGGGGGGCGCAGATACGCAGTATTTT. This encodes CSAILAGGADTQYF.

This clonotype was recorded at least ten times. This sequence joins TRBV28 and TRBJ1-1, with D possibly being TRBD1 (5 bases). CDR1 is MDHEN and CDR2 is SYDVKM in the germline V gene. V lost 7 bases and J 5 bases, leaving 23 bases between the germline ends. CDR3 length: 16 amino acids. The CDR3 reads CASTLGAQGLGTEAFF. The CDR3 region has the DNA TGTGCCAGCACCCTAGGTGCCCAGGGCCTGGGGACTGAAGCTTTCTTT.

This clonotype showed up many times. This chain uses TRBV4-1 with TRBJ2-5; D is unclear. Germline V gene lookup returns CDR1 MGHRA and CDR2 YSYEKL. V was clipped by 7 bases and J by 1 base, with 16 bases between them. There are 15 residues in the CDR3. CDR3 nucleotide sequence: TGCGCCAGCAAAGAGTATATAGCCAGCCAAGAGACCCAGTACTTC. Encoded protein: CASKEYIASQETQYF.

This clonotype appeared many times. The chain uses TRBV9 and TRBJ1-3, with D perhaps matching TRBD1 (6 bases). Trimming removed 0 bases at V and 4 bases at J, with 17 bases between. CDR1 is SGDLS, CDR2 YYNGEE, per germline. The CDR3 consists of 17 residues. The DNA for the CDR3 is TGTGCCAGCAGCGTAGAGGGGACTGGGGGCGGGGGAAACACCATATATTTT. It codes for CASSVEGTGGGGNTIYF. Filled out from reference TRBV9 and TRBJ1-3, the complete variable domain reads DSGVTQTPKHLITATGQRVTLRCSPRSGDLSVYWYQQSLDQGLQFLIQYYNGEERAKGNILERFSAQQFPDLHSELNLSSLELGDSALYFCASSVEGTGGGGNTIYFGEGSWLTVV.

This chain links TRBV24-1 with TRBJ1-2; 7 bases are shared with TRBD1. The CDR3 is made up of 16 amino acids. The V and J ends lost 8 bases and 3 bases, in that order; junction bases with no gene match: 14. The germline gives CDR1 KGHDR, CDR2 SFDVKD. Here the CDR3 reads CATTPRAGGYHYGYTF. CDR3 coding DNA: TGTGCCACCACACCCCGGGCAGGGGGATATCACTATGGCTACACCTTC.

The chain employs TRBV20-1 and TRBJ1-2; maybe TRBD1 (5 bases). Deletions cut 3 bases from V and 5 bases from J, with 16 bases between. CDR1 is DFQATT, CDR2 SNEGSKA, per germline (reference sequence). The CDR3 is made up of 14 amino acids. CDR3 residues: CSASVTGGRYGYTF. CDR3 nucleotide sequence: TGCAGTGCTAGTGTCACCGGGGGTCGGTATGGCTACACCTTC.

This clonotype was picked up many times. V and J are TRBV11-1 and TRBJ2-7; D might be TRBD2 (7 bases). V was trimmed by 6 bases and J by 0 bases, leaving 18 bases between them. This CDR3 spans 16 amino acids. Per the germline V gene, CDR1 is SGHAT and CDR2 is FQDESV (reference sequence). The CDR3 sequence is CASSPRGGAHSYEQYF. The CDR3 DNA is TGTGCCAGCAGTCCCAGAGGGGGGGCGCACTCCTACGAGCAGTACTTC. Full variable domain (outside the CDR3, taken from reference TRBV11-1 and TRBJ2-7): EAEVAQSPRYKITEKSQAVAFWCDPISGHATLYWYRQILGQGPELLVQFQDESVVDDSQLPKDRFSAERLKGVDSTLKIQPAELGDSAMYLCASSPRGGAHSYEQYFGPGTRLTVT.

This clonotype was counted at least ten times. The rearrangement joins TRBV7-8 to TRBJ1-5, with unresolved D. The CDR3 loop spans 14 amino acids. Germline V lookup: CDR1 SGHVS, CDR2 FQNEAQ. The V end lost 0 bases, the J end lost 1 base, and 4 bases lay between the germline ends. The CDR3, as DNA: TGTGCCAGCAGCTTAGCGGGGAGCAATCAGCCCCAGCATTTT. Protein: CASSLAGSNQPQHF.

The chain joins TRBV20-1 to TRBJ1-5, with D unresolved. Per germline, CDR1 DFQATT and CDR2 SNEGSKA (reference sequence). The CDR3 runs to 16 residues. Trimming removed 6 bases from V and 0 bases from J, with 18 bases in between. The CDR3 is CSASSLGTSSNQPQHF. The CDR3 region has the DNA TGCAGTGCCAGCAGCTTAGGTACGAGTAGCAATCAGCCCCAGCATTTT.

The CDR3 region has the DNA TGTGCCAGCAGCTTAGCGTCGGGGGGGCACCACAATGAGCAGTTCTTC. It codes for CASSLASGGHHNEQFF. The gene calls are TRBV7-8 and TRBJ2-1, with 8 positions matching TRBD2. The CDR3 runs to 16 residues. With 0 bases clipped from V and 5 bases from J, the junction kept 6 bases outside the gene matches. The V gene's germline CDR1 is SGHVS and CDR2 FQNEAQ.

The CDR3 DNA reads TGTGCCACCAGTGATCCCTTAGCGGCGGGCACCGGGGAGCTGTTTTTT. This sequence encodes CATSDPLAAGTGELFF. This chain links TRBV24-1 with TRBJ2-2; D may be TRBD2 (6 bases). Trimming removed 3 bases at V and 4 bases at J, with 14 bases between. Germline V gene lookup returns CDR1 KGHDR and CDR2 SFDVKD. The CDR3 is made up of 16 amino acids.